This paragraph covers one T cell receptor (beta chain) sequence. Its target is not known. The sample belongs to a study of cytotoxic CD8 clonotypes in ibrutinib-treated CLL. Notes on the study in general: At ibrutinib response, clonality increased, and at progression it declined back toward baseline. Rare overall, public clonotypes shrank or held steady under therapy.

A 1 in 200,000 to 1 in 1 million T cell depth was the sequencing target. Some clones are missing from TCRdb's copy, which holds only in-frame ones; the method was immunoSEQ multiplex PCR. There are about 140,000 clones in the sample; 70% to 90% occur only once, and 6% to 9.5% lies in the top ten. Germline lookup yields CDR1 GTSNPN and CDR2 SVGIG (reference sequence). The CDR3 runs 17 residues. Trimming stripped 7 bases from V and 1 base from J, with 20 bases between. The genes are TRBV30 and TRBJ1-6, with D perhaps TRBD1 (5 bases). The input for sequencing was PBMCs, taken after 36 months of ibrutinib treatment. The clonotype comes from a human donor with chronic lymphocytic leukemia. CDR3: CASTQGAAKSYNSPLHF. DNA of the CDR3: TGTGCCTCCACGCAGGGAGCAGCTAAATCCTATAATTCACCCCTCCACTTT.